Included here is one T cell receptor beta chain sequence, with context. Individuals aged about 18 to 89 years were recruited from fewer than 30 US areas. Profiling relied on immunoSEQ multiplex PCR, and the TCRdb table lists in-frame clones only, not all of them. The repertoire holds some 350,000 clones, approximately 92% seen once, with more than 0.8% in the top ten. The data belong to a study of blood T cell repertoires in COVID-19. The CDR3 has 16 residues. V was shortened by 2 bases and J by 5 bases, with 18 bases between the two germline ends. Germline CDR1 KGHSH, CDR2 LQKENI. The clonotype comes from a young man who had recovered from COVID-19. The gene calls are TRBV18 and TRBJ1-2; no reliable D call. The sample was PBMCs or T cells enriched from blood (not recorded which). As DNA, the CDR3 is TGTGCCAGCTCACCAAAAAGGCGGGAAGGCCATTATGGCTACACCTTC. This codes for CASSPKRREGHYGYTF.